This TCR beta chain was recorded in a study of shared clonotypes between healthy human individuals (dated by TCRdb to about 2020). For the study in its entirety: Two women and a few men aged 18 to 49 years were included in the cohort. For each donor, CD4 naive and CD4 memory were each given three plates, CD8 naive was given two plates, and CD8 memory was given one plate. The study deeply sequenced blood TCR repertoires of about five healthy adults to estimate repertoire size and the extent of clonotype sharing between individuals. To increase sequencing depth and limit assay-specific biases, TCR repertoire library preparation and sequencing were carried out by different laboratories using diverse techniques. Each donor's leukapheresis produced roughly between about 0.9 and 9.5 billion PBMCs.

TCR CDR3 regions were amplified from genomic DNA by multiplex PCR using the deep immunoSEQ assay. Extracted genomic DNA from each cell subset was spread evenly across all wells of several immunoSEQ 96-well plates, with each plate serving as a replicate. Each replicate PCR for sorted subsets received about 220 ng genomic DNA, equal to roughly 30,000 T cell genomes. Purified libraries were measured with a Qubit 3.0 fluorometer, size-checked on a Bioanalyzer 2100, and measured again with the KAPA Library Quantification kit. Each immunoSEQ 96-well plate was sequenced on its own single-read 150-cycle Illumina NextSeq 550 flow cell. The original methods were these. Because only junctional sequences without quality scores were contained in the immunoSEQ output, filtering matching that applied to full-length reads could not be performed. Sequences were annotated with PyIR, a Python wrapper for IgBLAST v1.9, using IMGT germline references to assign V/J genes and CDR3. Reads were filtered out if the reads had weak V/J assignments (E-value above 1e-6), no CDR3, stop codons, out-of-frame junctions, or ambiguous translated residues. V3J clonotypes were defined as sequences sharing the same inferred V gene, J gene, and CDR3 amino acid sequence. Percentage overlap between repertoires was calculated by dividing the number of shared unique clonotypes by the size of the smaller repertoire. Repertoire richness was assessed with RTK rarefaction, the Chao1 estimator, and Recon v2.1 estimates of unobserved clonotypes. Generation probabilities for all TCRbeta clonotypes obtained by the gDNA method from a few donors were computed using OLGA. The source is immuneACCESS, and TCRdb retained only in-frame sequences with V and J called. Part of the clones is not carried over; for the studies checked, unresolved V genes explain less than half of this, and the remainder is unexplained. V, J and clone size reflect that table, while D and trimming were determined from the DNA. A total of approximately 700,000 clones appear in this sample, approximately 73% of them only once. Together, the top ten hold around 2% of the sample.

Regarding this clone: This receptor's antigen is unknown. Qualities for individual bases were not recorded, and no much larger clone is one base off.

Healthy HIV-negative adults with no recently reported acute infections or vaccinations were included as donors. All donors were Caucasian adults living in Nashville, Tennessee, USA. CD4+ T cells were enriched through magnetic negative selection, after which naive cells were positively selected on CD45RA and the remaining negative fraction served as the memory subset. After blood collection by leukapheresis, PBMCs were isolated using Ficoll-Histopaque density gradient centrifugation and then cryopreserved in the vapor phase of liquid nitrogen. Analytical flow cytometry was used to check the purity and quantity of every magnetically sorted T cell population. Genomic DNA was isolated from each sorted fraction and quantified by UV absorbance on a Nanodrop 2000c. The CDR3 contains 15 residues, cysteine and phenylalanine counted. Kept here is only the CDR3 DNA, which spans 45 bases and is read in frame from base 1. The germline V gene sets CDR1 to SGHTA and CDR2 to FQGNSA. The junction carries 16 bases between V and J, which are trimmed by 3 bases and 7 bases respectively.

General conclusions and limits of the study: Estimated clonotype richness was generally larger for naive than for memory subsets. Clonotypes shared by all four sorted-subset donors showed higher generation probabilities than non-shared clonotypes. Only blood was sampled, and tissue TCR repertoires likely differ from those in blood. Across a handful of donors, around 5% of naive CD4, approximately 3.6% of naive CD8, roughly 2.2% of memory CD4, and around 0.4% of memory CD8 clonotypes were shared. Incomplete sequencing was indicated by rarefaction of sorted-subset datasets, despite the large sequencing depth. Because the study included only a small number of donors, the genetic and exposure-history diversity represented was limited. Pairwise subsampling indicated that sequencing depth was expected to affect the degree of clonotype sharing among donors.

The sequence is built from TRBV7-2 and TRBJ2-1; the D segment cannot be called with confidence. The source is a woman younger than 45 in good health. Sequenced sample: memory CD4+ T cells sorted from blood. Reading the label with the study, this specimen's cell subset or site is: CD45RA-negative fraction. The DNA sequence is as follows: TGTGCCAGCAGCTTTCAAGGGTATGGTCGAAATGAGCAGTTCTTC. Translated, it gives CASSFQGYGRNEQFF.